The present TCR beta chain was sequenced within a study of cytomegalovirus exposure and HLA in healthy donors. Overall study results and limits: The authors later linked a missense DCLRE1C variant to TCR beta V- and J-gene trimming. TRBV6-2, TRBV6-3 and some other V segments were unresolvable in 87-base-pair reads. What was likely a sequencing artifact was a cluster of highly shared sequence variants. It was confirmed in vitro that a few of the CMV-associated chains were specific for CMV antigens.

On this clone: Its specificity is not known.

Germline CDR1 LNHNV, CDR2 YYDKDF (reference sequence). The CDR3 covers 16 residues. With 1 base clipped from V and 1 base from J, the junction kept 5 bases outside the gene matches. PCR primers comprised 60 Vbeta and 13 Jbeta primers. The table came from immunoSEQ multiplex PCR; TCRdb's copy has only in-frame clones and leaves some out. This sample has under 200,000 clones, with around four fifths found just once. The sequencing sample was made of PBMCs. The TCR was taken from a woman aged 45-59 years in good health and CMV-seropositive. The chain employs TRBV15 and TRBJ2-3; TRBD2 agrees at 7 bases. CDR3 residues: CATSRGPSGGTDTQYF. CDR3 DNA: TGTGCCACCAGCAGAGGACCTAGCGGAGGCACAGATACGCAGTATTTT.